This passage covers 27 T cell receptor beta chains from one sample sequenced in a study of PD-1 blockade in mismatch repair-deficient tumors. Assay: immunoSEQ multiplex PCR; the TCRdb copy retains only in-frame clones and omits some. The sample gives under 85,000 clones, approximately 80% of which show up once; about 5% is in the top ten. Here the sequenced sample was peripheral blood, taken 2 weeks after starting pembrolizumab. The receptor source for this set is an adult with mismatch repair-deficient cancer.

This chain uses TRBV6-5 with TRBJ2-1, with 13 bases fitting TRBD2. The J segment lost 0 bases and the V segment lost 4 bases, leaving 0 bases of the junction unmatched. In germline, CDR1 is MNHEY, CDR2 SVGAGI. This CDR3 spans 16 amino acids. The CDR3 loop is CASSWTSGSSYNEQFF. CDR3 nucleotide sequence: TGTGCCAGCAGTTGGACTAGCGGGAGCTCCTACAATGAGCAGTTCTTC.

This clone has just one count. The chain uses TRBV7-9 and TRBJ2-1, with 7 bases lining up with TRBD2. V shed 3 bases and J 8 bases; nucleotides not matched to a gene: 7. The germline gives CDR1 SEHNR, CDR2 FQNEAQ (reference sequence). This CDR3 spans 14 amino acids. The CDR3 DNA is TGTGCCAGCAGCTTCACGGGACTAACCGATGAGCAGTTCTTC. Protein product: CASSFTGLTDEQFF.

The rearrangement uses TRBV5-1 and TRBJ2-1; D gene uncertain. CDR1 and CDR2 (germline): SGHRS, YFSETQ. The V and J ends lost 0 bases and 9 bases respectively, with 13 bases between them. This CDR3 region has 14 residues. This CDR3 is CASSLEVPSGEQFF. CDR3 coding DNA: TGCGCCAGCAGCTTGGAGGTGCCTTCGGGTGAGCAGTTCTTC.

The chain is built from TRBV15 and TRBJ2-1, with D tentatively TRBD2 (5 bases). V was cut by 0 bases and J by 3 bases, with 9 bases left in between. From germline, CDR1 is LNHNV and CDR2 YYDKDF (reference sequence). CDR3 length equals 15 residues. CDR3 DNA: TGTGCCACCAGCAGAGATCAACTAGTCTACAATGAGCAGTTCTTC. This gives the protein CATSRDQLVYNEQFF.

The V and J genes are TRBV18 and TRBJ2-5; D is ambiguous. Germline CDR1 is KGHSH and CDR2 is LQKENI. V lost 5 bases and J lost 4, with 8 bases in between. CDR3 length equals 12 residues. The DNA of the CDR3 is TGTGCCAGCTCATACAACCTAGAGACCCAGTACTTC. Amino acid sequence: CASSYNLETQYF.

The J gene is TRBJ1-2, the V gene TRBV30, with 11 bases that match TRBD1. The CDR3 loop spans 12 amino acids. Germline trimming cut 5 bases from V and 8 bases from J; bases unmatched to any gene: 4. From germline, CDR1 is GTSNPN and CDR2 SVGIG (reference sequence). CDR3 sequence (DNA): TGTGCCTGGGGACAGGGGGCGGGCGGCTACACCTTC. Protein: CAWGQGAGGYTF.

The chain employs TRBV9 and TRBJ2-3; D remains unclear. This CDR3 comprises 15 residues. In germline, CDR1 is SGDLS, CDR2 YYNGEE. Trimming left V 4 bases short and J 4 bases short, with 16 bases between. The CDR3 sequence is CASSPPGPRSDTQYF. The CDR3 DNA is TGTGCCAGCAGCCCACCCGGGCCCCGCTCAGATACGCAGTATTTT.

The chain has TRBV5-6 and TRBJ2-7, with TRBD1 as a possible D gene (6 bases). This CDR3 comprises 15 residues. Germline V gives CDR1 SGHDT, CDR2 YYEEEE. V dropped 3 bases and J dropped 1 base, with 14 bases sitting between them. CDR3 coding DNA: TGTGCCAGCAGCTGGTGGGGGCACCAGTCCTACGAGCAGTACTTC. Protein: CASSWWGHQSYEQYF.

The J gene is TRBJ1-5, the V gene TRBV6-6; 8 bases fit TRBD1. Unmatched junction bases numbered 9, after V lost 5 bases and J lost 6 bases. CDR1 and CDR2 from the germline V gene are MNHNY and SVGAGI (reference sequence). This CDR3 region has 15 residues. Written as DNA, the CDR3 is TGTGCCAGCAGTAACCCCGGGACAGGATTTCAGCCCCAGCATTTT. Protein: CASSNPGTGFQPQHF.

The chain couples TRBV27 to TRBJ1-1; maybe TRBD1 (6 bases). The CDR3 length is 14 residues. Germline loops: CDR1 MNHEY, CDR2 SMNVEV (reference sequence). Trimming removed 6 bases at V and 5 bases at J, with 16 bases between. The CDR3 reads CASSRIGTRTEAFF. The CDR3 nucleotides read TGTGCCAGCAGCCGAATCGGGACACGGACTGAAGCTTTCTTT.

This clone was picked up many times. The chain recombines TRBV10-3 with TRBJ2-2; the match to TRBD2 covers 9 bases. Germline V gives CDR1 ENHRY, CDR2 SYGVKD. This CDR3 comprises 16 residues. V dropped 3 bases and J dropped 6; count of bases not matched to a gene: 8. CDR3 amino acids: CAISDSSGTGAGELFF. In nucleotides, the CDR3 is TGTGCCATCAGTGACTCTAGCGGGACTGGGGCCGGGGAGCTGTTTTTT.

The chain joins TRBV9 to TRBJ2-7; TRBD2 matches at 7 bases. Germline V CDR1 and CDR2: SGDLS, YYNGEE. Trimming at V came to 0 bases and at J to 6 bases, leaving 9 bases not matched to a gene. The CDR3 extends over 15 amino acids. CDR3 DNA sequence: TGTGCCAGCAGCGTAGACGGGAGGAGTCCCTCCGAGCAGTACTTC. This sequence encodes CASSVDGRSPSEQYF.

This chain joins TRBV4-1 and TRBJ2-3; TRBD2 agrees at 7 bases. This CDR3 comprises 16 residues. From germline, CDR1 is MGHRA and CDR2 YSYEKL. V shed 0 bases, J shed 4 bases, and the junction held 7 bases outside the gene matches. As DNA, the CDR3 is TGCGCCAGCAGCCAAGATAGGCGGGCGGGGGCAGATACGCAGTATTTT. Its translation: CASSQDRRAGADTQYF.

This chain uses TRBV6-1 with TRBJ1-2, with 7 bases matching TRBD1. The V segment lost 4 bases and the J segment 4 bases; nucleotides outside the gene matches: 6. The V gene's germline CDR1 is MNHNS and CDR2 SASEGT. CDR3 length: 14 amino acids. The CDR3 is CASSVGGDSYGYTF. CDR3 DNA: TGTGCCAGCAGTGTGGGAGGGGACAGCTATGGCTACACCTTC.

This chain links TRBV9 with TRBJ2-1; tentatively, D is TRBD2 (6 bases). V was clipped by 0 bases and J by 3 bases, with 16 bases between them. This CDR3 contains 17 residues. In germline, CDR1 is SGDLS, CDR2 YYNGEE. The CDR3 DNA reads as TGTGCCAGCAGCGTAGAGTTGGGGGGATCTTTCTACAATGAGCAGTTCTTC. It codes for CASSVELGGSFYNEQFF.

The gene calls are TRBV2 and TRBJ2-7, with D possibly matching TRBD2 (6 bases). The germline V and J ends were trimmed by 4 bases and 9 bases, with 16 bases remaining between them. The germline V gene has CDR1 SNHLY and CDR2 FYNNEI. The CDR3 length is 13 residues. CDR3 region: CASSAGGTLGQYF. CDR3 coding DNA: TGTGCCAGCAGTGCTGGGGGGACTTTAGGGCAGTACTTC.

This chain joins TRBV2 and TRBJ1-4; weak D call: TRBD1 (5 bases). Looked up from germline, CDR1 is SNHLY and CDR2 is FYNNEI. The germline V and J ends were trimmed by 0 bases and 10 bases, with 15 bases remaining between them. CDR3 length equals 15 residues. The CDR3 is CASSEALRDSGKLFF. CDR3 DNA: TGTGCCAGCAGTGAAGCGCTTCGAGACAGCGGAAAACTGTTTTTT.

The V and J genes are TRBV6-5 and TRBJ2-3, with D possibly being TRBD2 (6 bases). The CDR3 runs 15 residues. CDR1 is MNHEY, CDR2 SVGAGI, per germline. V dropped 5 bases and J dropped 3 bases, with 15 bases sitting between them. CDR3 in amino acids: CASSRAGLSTDTQYF. In DNA, the CDR3 is TGTGCCAGCAGTCGGGCGGGATTAAGTACAGATACGCAGTATTTT.

This clone was detected once. The chain recombines TRBV11-2 with TRBJ1-4; 7 bases are a match to TRBD1. The ends lost 5 bases at V and 1 base at J; junction bases unmatched: 4. This CDR3 comprises 15 residues. The germline V gene has CDR1 SGHAT and CDR2 FQNNGV. The CDR3 is CASSPGQITNEKLFF. CDR3 DNA: TGTGCCAGCAGCCCGGGACAGATAACTAATGAAAAACTGTTTTTT. The entire variable domain, with the rest obtained from reference TRBV11-2 and TRBJ1-4, is as follows: EAGVAQSPRYKIIEKRQSVAFWCNPISGHATLYWYQQILGQGPKLLIQFQNNGVVDDSQLPKDRFSAERLKGVDSTLKIQPAKLEDSAVYLCASSPGQITNEKLFFGSGTQLSVL.

The chain combines TRBV5-1 with TRBJ2-5, with TRBD1 identical over 7 bases. Germline values: CDR1 SGHRS, CDR2 YFSETQ. Trimming took 2 bases from V and 1 from J; bases not matched to a gene: 2. The CDR3 has 14 amino acids. The CDR3 DNA sequence: TGCGCCAGCAGCTTACAGGGGCCCCAAGAGACCCAGTACTTC. Its protein is CASSLQGPQETQYF.

The chain couples TRBV9 to TRBJ2-1; 9 bases are shared with TRBD2. Trimming removed 4 bases from V and 4 bases from J; junction bases left unmatched: 6. This CDR3 is 15 amino acids long. Germline assignment: CDR1 SGDLS and CDR2 YYNGEE. CDR3 sequence: CASSSSSGRYNEQFF. DNA of the CDR3: TGTGCCAGCAGCTCATCGAGCGGGAGGTACAATGAGCAGTTCTTC.

V and J are TRBV5-1 and TRBJ2-1; the match to TRBD1 covers 7 bases. Germline CDR1 reads SGHRS; CDR2 reads YFSETQ. The CDR3 sequence is 15 residues long. The V and J ends lost 0 bases and 1 base, in that order; junction bases with no gene match: 1. CDR3 loop: CASSLEDRSYNEQFF. In nucleotides, the CDR3 is TGCGCCAGCAGCTTGGAGGACAGGTCCTACAATGAGCAGTTCTTC. Together with reference TRBV5-1 and TRBJ2-1, the CDR3 gives the full variable domain: KAGVTQTPRYLIKTRGQQVTLSCSPISGHRSVSWYQQTPGQGLQFLFEYFSETQRNKGNFPGRFSGRQFSNSRSEMNVSTLELGDSALYLCASSLEDRSYNEQFFGPGTRLTVL.

This chain links TRBV5-6 with TRBJ1-1; D is unclear. This CDR3 has 16 amino acids. The germline V gene has CDR1 SGHDT and CDR2 YYEEEE. V lost 0 bases to trimming and J lost 1 base, with 13 bases between them. CDR3 DNA sequence: TGTGCCAGCAGCTTGGCCTTGGAGAAGGGGAACACTGAAGCTTTCTTT. Its protein is CASSLALEKGNTEAFF.

This chain joins TRBV30 and TRBJ2-2; tentatively, D is TRBD1 (5 bases). The CDR3 spans 16 residues. Trimming took 6 bases from V and 4 from J, leaving 21 bases between them. The germline V gene has CDR1 GTSNPN and CDR2 SVGIG (reference sequence). CDR3 sequence reads: CACTVGVGAFTGELFF. The CDR3 nucleotides read TGTGCCTGTACGGTTGGGGTTGGGGCCTTCACCGGGGAGCTGTTTTTT.

The V call is TRBV7-2, the J call TRBJ2-7; 8 positions match TRBD2. The CDR3 is 16 residues long. Trimming took 4 bases from V and 4 from J; bases not matched to a gene: 12. Per germline, CDR1 SGHTA and CDR2 FQGNSA. CDR3 bases: TGTGCCAGCAGCTCTAGAAGCACCGGGACTAGATACGAGCAGTACTTC. Translated, it gives CASSSRSTGTRYEQYF.

The J gene is TRBJ2-1, the V gene TRBV5-1, with 8 positions matching TRBD1. After removal of 0 bases from V and 5 bases from J, the junction contained 7 bases not matched to a gene. From germline, CDR1 is SGHRS and CDR2 YFSETQ. This CDR3 is 16 amino acids long. The CDR3 region is CASSLAGRGLNNEQFF. CDR3 nucleotides: TGCGCCAGCAGCTTGGCCGGCAGGGGGCTAAACAATGAGCAGTTCTTC.

The J gene is TRBJ2-7, the V gene TRBV12-5; D might be TRBD1 or TRBD2, each matching 5 bases. V was clipped by 6 bases and J by 2 bases, with 8 bases between them. The germline gives CDR1 LGHNT, CDR2 FRNRAP. This CDR3 is 12 amino acids long. The CDR3 loop is CASGGRAYEQYF. Written as DNA, the CDR3 is TGTGCTAGTGGGGGGCGGGCCTACGAGCAGTACTTC.